These 25 T cell receptor beta chains came from one sample sequenced in a study of OX40 agonist ivuxolimab in advanced cancers. Assay used: immunoSEQ multiplex PCR; TCRdb lists only in-frame clones, some missing. The table records approximately 79,000 clones, around nine tenths of them present only once. Sequenced here: CD4+ or CD8+ T cells sorted from blood, sampled in a trial of the OX40 agonist ivuxolimab. The origin of the receptors is an adult with an advanced solid tumor such as melanoma, head and neck, liver or kidney cancer.

This rearrangement joins TRBV7-2 to TRBJ1-5, with 8 bases aligning to TRBD1. Trimming at V came to 0 bases and at J to 0 bases, leaving 1 base not matched to a gene. The CDR3 runs to 16 residues. Per the germline V gene, CDR1 is SGHTA and CDR2 is FQGNSA. The CDR3 protein is CASSLAGQVSNQPQHF. The DNA of the CDR3 is TGTGCCAGCAGCTTAGCGGGACAGGTTAGCAATCAGCCCCAGCATTTT.

The sample holds one count of this clone. The chain recombines TRBV7-2 with TRBJ2-3, with 8 bases identical to TRBD1. The J segment lost 1 base and the V segment lost 1 base, leaving 7 bases of the junction unmatched. This CDR3 has 17 amino acids. CDR1 and CDR2 (germline): SGHTA, FQGNSA. The CDR3 spells CASSLGFRGPGTDTQYF. Written as DNA, the CDR3 is TGTGCCAGCAGCTTAGGGTTCAGGGGGCCGGGCACAGATACGCAGTATTTT.

The chain carries TRBV5-1 and TRBJ1-6; TRBD1 matches at 9 bases. CDR3 length: 14 residues. The germline CDR1 and CDR2 sequences are SGHRS and YFSETQ. J gave up 10 bases and V 3 bases, and 5 bases lay outside the gene matches. The CDR3 coding sequence is TGCGCCAGCAGCTCGGACAGGGGTGGATCACCCCTCCACTTT. Residues: CASSSDRGGSPLHF.

The rearrangement uses TRBV4-3 and TRBJ2-3, with D possibly being TRBD1 (6 bases). This CDR3 spans 15 amino acids. Trimming stripped 4 bases from V and 0 bases from J, with 11 bases between. From germline, CDR1 is LGHNA and CDR2 YSLEER. CDR3 region: CASSPTGSSTDTQYF. CDR3 DNA sequence: TGCGCCAGCAGCCCTACAGGGTCTAGCACAGATACGCAGTATTTT.

The chain links TRBV9 to TRBJ2-3; the D gene is possibly TRBD2 (6 bases). The CDR3 length is 15 residues. The V end was cut by 3 bases, the J end by 6 bases, with 17 bases between. The germline V gene encodes CDR1 SGDLS and CDR2 YYNGEE. For the CDR3, the DNA is TGTGCCAGCAGCGCTCGGGACTCCCGATTGGATACGCAGTATTTT. Translation gives CASSARDSRLDTQYF.

V and J are TRBV2 and TRBJ2-1; possibly TRBD1 or TRBD2 for D (5 bases each). V shed 7 bases and J shed 5 bases, with 12 bases lying between them. In germline, CDR1 is SNHLY, CDR2 FYNNEI. This CDR3 comprises 13 residues. The CDR3: CASNGDGHNEQFF. The DNA for the CDR3 is TGTGCCAGCAATGGGGACGGACACAATGAGCAGTTCTTC.

The chain is built from TRBV10-3 and TRBJ1-2; TRBD1 matches 8 bases. The CDR3 is made up of 16 amino acids. Trimming took 2 bases from V and 4 from J; bases not matched to a gene: 9. Germline V CDR1 and CDR2: ENHRY, SYGVKD. The CDR3 here is CAISEPKAGGAYGYTF. The CDR3, as DNA: TGTGCCATCAGTGAGCCGAAGGCAGGGGGCGCCTATGGCTACACCTTC.

V is TRBV5-1 and J is TRBJ2-3, with D tentatively TRBD2 (5 bases). CDR1 is SGHRS, CDR2 YFSETQ, per germline. The CDR3 covers 15 residues. V shed 4 bases and J shed 3 bases, with 15 bases lying between them. The CDR3 DNA reads as TGCGCCAGCAGCACCGGCGGAGGTTGGACAGATACGCAGTATTTT. Protein sequence: CASSTGGGWTDTQYF.

The V call is TRBV6-1, the J call TRBJ1-3; TRBD1 might be the D (6 bases). The CDR3 has 17 residues. Germline CDR1 is MNHNS and CDR2 is SASEGT. Between the trimmed V and J ends, which lost 1 base and 7 bases, there was a span of 20 bases. The CDR3 nucleotides read TGTGCCAGCAGTGAAGGGTCGCGCAGGGGCTCGGCGAACACCATATATTTT. This translates into CASSEGSRRGSANTIYF.

The chain is built from TRBV5-4 and TRBJ1-2; maybe TRBD1 (5 bases). CDR1 and CDR2 (germline): SGHNT, YYREEE (reference sequence). Trimming cost V 0 bases and J 7 bases, with 10 bases left between them. The CDR3 loop spans 13 amino acids. CDR3 nucleotide sequence: TGTGCCAGCAGCTTGGCTCAGGGCGGTGGCTACACCTTC. It codes for CASSLAQGGGYTF.

For the CDR3, the DNA is TGTGCCAGCAGTTTACAGGGGAACCCTAACTATGGCTACACCTTC. As protein: CASSLQGNPNYGYTF. The gene calls are TRBV6-5 and TRBJ1-2, with TRBD1 matching 7 bases. The germline V gene has CDR1 MNHEY and CDR2 SVGAGI. V trimming: 4 bases; J trimming: 0 bases; junction bases outside the gene matches: 5. The CDR3 loop spans 15 amino acids.

The CDR3 region is CSVRSQLGGTDTQYF. For the CDR3, the DNA is TGCAGCGTTCGCAGCCAACTAGGGGGCACAGATACGCAGTATTTT. The chain links TRBV29-1 to TRBJ2-3, with D possibly being TRBD1 or TRBD2 (5 bases each). The germline gives CDR1 SQVTM, CDR2 ANQGSEA. The CDR3 spans 15 residues. V dropped 5 bases and J dropped 1 base, with 16 bases sitting between them.

This chain joins TRBV30 and TRBJ1-5; 9 bases map to TRBD1. The CDR3 covers 16 residues. V shed 1 base, J shed 3 bases, and the junction held 7 bases outside the gene matches. The germline CDR1 and CDR2 sequences are GTSNPN and SVGIG (reference sequence). The CDR3 coding sequence is TGTGCCTGGAGTGGGTTCGGGACAGGGATCAATCAGCCCCAGCATTTT. This encodes CAWSGFGTGINQPQHF.

The chain combines TRBV7-3 with TRBJ2-7; D is undetermined. Between the trimmed V and J ends, which lost 2 bases and 6 bases, there was a span of 8 bases. Germline lookup yields CDR1 SGHTA and CDR2 FQGTGA. CDR3 size: 12 residues. This CDR3 reads CASSLYFSEQYF. The CDR3 coding sequence is TGTGCCAGCAGCTTATATTTCTCCGAGCAGTACTTC.

The chain uses TRBV18 and TRBJ1-1, with 10 bases aligning to TRBD1. Trimming cost V 4 bases and J 1 base; bases outside gene matches: 6. The CDR3 totals 16 residues. Germline assignment: CDR1 KGHSH and CDR2 LQKENI. Here the CDR3 DNA reads TGTGCCAGCTCACTCGGACAGGGGGTGGGGAACACTGAAGCTTTCTTT. Translation: CASSLGQGVGNTEAFF.

Regarding this clone: Other DNA sequences in the same sample also yield this CDR3. The J gene is TRBJ1-1, the V gene TRBV18; D remains ambiguous. V was cut by 6 bases and J by 3 bases, with 8 bases left in between. There are 12 residues in the CDR3. From germline, CDR1 is KGHSH and CDR2 LQKENI. CDR3 nucleotide sequence: TGTGCCAGCTCCGGGAGAGACACTGAAGCTTTCTTT. This translates into CASSGRDTEAFF.

V gene TRBV5-1 combines with J gene TRBJ1-1; D uncertain. V lost 0 bases and J 4 bases, leaving 10 bases between the germline ends. The germline V gene has CDR1 SGHRS and CDR2 YFSETQ. The CDR3 has 14 residues. The CDR3 sequence is CASSLGASSTEAFF. The CDR3 region has the DNA TGCGCCAGCAGCTTGGGCGCGAGCAGCACTGAAGCTTTCTTT.

This clone was recorded once. In nucleotides, the CDR3 is TGTGCCAGCACAAACGAACATGAGTCTGAAGCTTTCTTT. Its protein product is CASTNEHESEAFF. The chain links TRBV6-5 to TRBJ1-1; D remains unclear. The germline CDR1 and CDR2 sequences are MNHEY and SVGAGI. This CDR3 is built from 13 residues. V was pared by 7 bases and J by 6 bases, with 15 bases between.

The chain recombines TRBV5-1 with TRBJ2-7; a weak D match, TRBD1 (6 bases). Germline V gene data show CDR1 as SGHRS and CDR2 as YFSETQ. The CDR3 covers 14 residues. Trimming left V 4 bases short and J 5 bases short, with 16 bases between. The chain's CDR3 is CASSLRGQQDEQYF. For the CDR3, the DNA is TGCGCCAGCAGCCTGAGGGGACAACAGGACGAGCAGTACTTC. Full variable domain (rest looked up from reference TRBV5-1 and TRBJ2-7): KAGVTQTPRYLIKTRGQQVTLSCSPISGHRSVSWYQQTPGQGLQFLFEYFSETQRNKGNFPGRFSGRQFSNSRSEMNVSTLELGDSALYLCASSLRGQQDEQYFGPGTRLTVT.

The chain joins TRBV6-5 to TRBJ2-3; 9 positions match TRBD1. V shed 0 bases, J shed 4 bases, and the junction held 5 bases outside the gene matches. The CDR3 sequence is 16 residues long. From germline, CDR1 is MNHEY and CDR2 SVGAGI. The CDR3 nucleotides are TGTGCCAGCAGTTACTCTGGGACAGGGAGGGCAGATACGCAGTATTTT. This translates into CASSYSGTGRADTQYF.

The rearrangement links TRBV5-6 to TRBJ2-5, with 7 bases that match TRBD1. Germline-derived CDR1 and CDR2 are SGHDT and YYEEEE. With 3 bases clipped from V and 4 bases from J, the junction kept 9 bases outside the gene matches. CDR3 size: 15 residues. CDR3 region: CASSYNRGSTETQYF. DNA for the CDR3: TGTGCCAGCAGCTACAACAGGGGTTCGACAGAGACCCAGTACTTC.

This chain connects TRBV27 to TRBJ1-2; 9 nucleotides agree with TRBD1. The CDR3 contains 15 residues. Losses at the gene ends were 8 bases for V and 7 bases for J; bases not matched to a gene: 14. Germline CDR1 reads MNHEY; CDR2 reads SMNVEV (reference sequence). The CDR3 loop reads CASGRDRALWGGYTF. The DNA of the CDR3 is TGTGCCAGCGGCCGGGACAGGGCCCTTTGGGGTGGCTACACCTTC.

This clone was detected once. The chain employs TRBV9 and TRBJ2-1; D gene uncertain. The CDR3 contains 16 residues. The V end lost 0 bases, the J end lost 3 bases, and 13 bases lay between the germline ends. Germline V CDR1 and CDR2: SGDLS, YYNGEE. In DNA, the CDR3 is TGTGCCAGCAGCGTAGCGCCGGTGGGCAGCTACAATGAGCAGTTCTTC. This translates into CASSVAPVGSYNEQFF.

This chain links TRBV19 with TRBJ1-5; D is perhaps TRBD1 (6 bases). The CDR3 runs to 14 residues. Germline CDR1 LNHDA, CDR2 SQIVND (reference sequence). V lost 1 base and J 6 bases, leaving 10 bases between the germline ends. The chain's CDR3 is CASSIARGGQPQHF. The CDR3 bases are TGTGCCAGTAGTATAGCGAGGGGGGGTCAGCCCCAGCATTTT.

J is TRBJ1-5 and V is TRBV6-1, with D maybe TRBD1 (6 bases). Per germline, CDR1 MNHNS and CDR2 SASEGT. The CDR3 runs 15 residues. V gave up 8 bases and J gave up 3 bases, with 17 bases separating them. CDR3 in DNA: TGTGCCAGCGTGGGAGGACAGAAGAACAATCAGCCCCAGCATTTT. This translates into CASVGGQKNNQPQHF.